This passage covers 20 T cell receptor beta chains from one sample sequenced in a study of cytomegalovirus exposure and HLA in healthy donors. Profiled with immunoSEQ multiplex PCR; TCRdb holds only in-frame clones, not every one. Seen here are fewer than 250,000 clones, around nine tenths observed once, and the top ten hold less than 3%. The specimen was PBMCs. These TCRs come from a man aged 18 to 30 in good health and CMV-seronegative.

CDR3 protein: CASSQVGTGSEKLFF. For the CDR3, the DNA is TGCGCCAGCAGCCAAGTTGGGACAGGGAGTGAAAAACTGTTTTTT. The J gene is TRBJ1-4, the V gene TRBV4-1; 9 nucleotides agree with TRBD1. J gave up 7 bases and V 1 base, and 4 bases lay outside the gene matches. Germline V CDR1 and CDR2: MGHRA, YSYEKL. CDR3 length equals 15 residues.

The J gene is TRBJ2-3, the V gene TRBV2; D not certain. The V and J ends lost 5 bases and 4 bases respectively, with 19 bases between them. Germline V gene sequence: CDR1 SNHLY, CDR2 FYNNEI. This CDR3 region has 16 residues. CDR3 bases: TGTGCCAGCAGTCTCGAACGGAGATCTCTCGCAGATACGCAGTATTTT. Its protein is CASSLERRSLADTQYF.

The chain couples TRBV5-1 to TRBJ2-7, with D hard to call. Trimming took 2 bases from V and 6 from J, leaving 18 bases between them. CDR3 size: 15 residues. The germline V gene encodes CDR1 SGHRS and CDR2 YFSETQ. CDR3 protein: CASSFPSAEAREQYF. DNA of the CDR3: TGCGCCAGCAGCTTTCCGTCGGCAGAGGCGCGCGAGCAGTACTTC.

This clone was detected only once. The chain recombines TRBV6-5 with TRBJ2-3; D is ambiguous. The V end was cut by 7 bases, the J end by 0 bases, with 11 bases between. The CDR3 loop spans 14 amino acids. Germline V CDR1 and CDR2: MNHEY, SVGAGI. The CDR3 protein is CASKPTPSTDTQYF. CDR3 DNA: TGTGCCAGCAAACCGACACCGAGCACAGATACGCAGTATTTT.

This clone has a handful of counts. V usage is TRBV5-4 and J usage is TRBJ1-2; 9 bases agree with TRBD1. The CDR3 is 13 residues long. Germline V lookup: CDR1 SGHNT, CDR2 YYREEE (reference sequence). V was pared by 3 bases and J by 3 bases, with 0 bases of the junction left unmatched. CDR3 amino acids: CASSWDRDYGYTF. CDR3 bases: TGTGCCAGCAGCTGGGACAGGGACTATGGCTACACCTTC.

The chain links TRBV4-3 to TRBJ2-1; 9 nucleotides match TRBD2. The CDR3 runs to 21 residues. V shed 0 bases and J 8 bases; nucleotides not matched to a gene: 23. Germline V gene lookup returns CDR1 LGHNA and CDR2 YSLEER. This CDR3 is CASSQEVIAVSLLAGFDEQFF. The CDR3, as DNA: TGCGCCAGCAGCCAAGAGGTCATTGCGGTGTCATTGCTAGCGGGGTTCGATGAGCAGTTCTTC.

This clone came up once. The CDR3 region has the DNA TGTGCCAGCAGGGGGGCCGGTAATGAGCAGTTCTTC. Translation gives CASRGAGNEQFF. The genes are TRBV11-2 and TRBJ2-1, with D tentatively TRBD1 (6 bases). The CDR3 is 12 residues long. Germline CDR1 SGHAT, CDR2 FQNNGV. Trimming removed 6 bases from V and 7 bases from J, with 10 bases in between.

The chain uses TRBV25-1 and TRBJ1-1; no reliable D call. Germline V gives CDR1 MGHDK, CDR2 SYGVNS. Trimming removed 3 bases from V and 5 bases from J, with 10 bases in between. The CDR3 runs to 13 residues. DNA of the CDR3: TGTGCCAGCAGTGATCAACCGGGGACTGAAGCTTTCTTT. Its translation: CASSDQPGTEAFF.

In DNA form, the CDR3 reads TGTGCCATCAGAAGAGGAGCGGGGATCACAGATACGCAGTATTTT. Protein sequence: CAIRRGAGITDTQYF. This chain links TRBV10-3 with TRBJ2-3; TRBD2 agrees at 7 bases. The ends lost 6 bases at V and 2 bases at J; junction bases unmatched: 8. Germline V gene data show CDR1 as ENHRY and CDR2 as SYGVKD. This CDR3 comprises 15 residues.

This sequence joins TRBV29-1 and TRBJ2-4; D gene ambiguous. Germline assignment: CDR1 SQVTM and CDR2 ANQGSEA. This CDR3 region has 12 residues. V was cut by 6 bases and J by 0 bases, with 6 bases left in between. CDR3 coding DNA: TGCAGCGTCTTTCTAGCCAAAAACATTCAGTACTTC. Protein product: CSVFLAKNIQYF.

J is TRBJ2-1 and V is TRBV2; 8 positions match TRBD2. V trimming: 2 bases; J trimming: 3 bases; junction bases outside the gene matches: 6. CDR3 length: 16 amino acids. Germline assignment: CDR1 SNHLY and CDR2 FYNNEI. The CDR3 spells CASSEFMGTSYNEQFF. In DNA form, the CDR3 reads TGTGCCAGCAGTGAATTTATGGGGACTAGCTACAATGAGCAGTTCTTC.

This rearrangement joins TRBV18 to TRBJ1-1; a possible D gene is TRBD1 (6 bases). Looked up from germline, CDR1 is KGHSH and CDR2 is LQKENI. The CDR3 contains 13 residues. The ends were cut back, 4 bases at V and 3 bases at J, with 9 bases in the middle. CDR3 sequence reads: CASSRDKDTEAFF. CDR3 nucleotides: TGTGCCAGCTCACGGGACAAAGACACTGAAGCTTTCTTT.

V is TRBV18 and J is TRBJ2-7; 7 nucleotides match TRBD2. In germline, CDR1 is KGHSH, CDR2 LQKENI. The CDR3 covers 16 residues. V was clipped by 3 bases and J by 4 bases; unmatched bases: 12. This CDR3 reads CASSPIPVGGRYEQYF. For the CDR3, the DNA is TGTGCCAGCTCACCGATTCCAGTGGGAGGGAGATACGAGCAGTACTTC. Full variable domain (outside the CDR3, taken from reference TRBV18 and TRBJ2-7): NAGVMQNPRHLVRRRGQEARLRCSPMKGHSHVYWYRQLPEEGLKFMVYLQKENIIDESGMPKERFSAEFPKEGPSILRIQQVVRGDSAAYFCASSPIPVGGRYEQYFGPGTRLTVT.

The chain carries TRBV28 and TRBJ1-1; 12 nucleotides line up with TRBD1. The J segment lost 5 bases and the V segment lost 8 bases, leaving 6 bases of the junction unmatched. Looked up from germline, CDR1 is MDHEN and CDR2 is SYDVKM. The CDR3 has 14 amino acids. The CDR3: CASAGDRGHTEAFF. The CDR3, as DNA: TGTGCCAGCGCTGGGGACAGGGGGCATACTGAAGCTTTCTTT.

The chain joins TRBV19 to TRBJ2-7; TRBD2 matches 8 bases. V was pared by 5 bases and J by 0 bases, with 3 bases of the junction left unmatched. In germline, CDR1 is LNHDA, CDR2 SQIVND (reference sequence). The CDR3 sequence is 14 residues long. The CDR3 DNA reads TGTGCCAGTAGTTTCGGGGGGGCCTCCTACGAGCAGTACTTC. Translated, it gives CASSFGGASYEQYF.

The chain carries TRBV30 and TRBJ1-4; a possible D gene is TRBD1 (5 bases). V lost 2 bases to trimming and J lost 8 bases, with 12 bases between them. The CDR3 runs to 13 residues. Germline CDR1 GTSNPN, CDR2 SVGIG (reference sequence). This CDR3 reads CAWSSLSGEKLFF. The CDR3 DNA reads TGTGCCTGGAGTTCGCTATCAGGGGAAAAACTGTTTTTT. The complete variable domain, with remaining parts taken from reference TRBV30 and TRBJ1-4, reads SQTIHQWPATLVQPVGSPLSLECTVEGTSNPNLYWYRQAAGRGLQLLFYSVGIGQISSEVPQNLSASRPQDRQFILSSKKLLLSDSGFYLCAWSSLSGEKLFFGSGTQLSVL.

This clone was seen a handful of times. Written as DNA, the CDR3 is TGCAGCGTTGAAGATCTTCACGGGGGAAGGGGCTATGGCTACACCTTC. It codes for CSVEDLHGGRGYGYTF. The chain carries TRBV29-1 and TRBJ1-2; TRBD1 might be the D (5 bases). Germline assignment: CDR1 SQVTM and CDR2 ANQGSEA. This CDR3 is 16 amino acids long. V was shortened by 0 bases and J by 4 bases, with 18 bases between the two germline ends.

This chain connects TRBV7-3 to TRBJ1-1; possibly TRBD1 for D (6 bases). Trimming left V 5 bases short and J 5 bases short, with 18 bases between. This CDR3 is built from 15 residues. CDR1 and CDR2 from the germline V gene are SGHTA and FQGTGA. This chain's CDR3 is CASSPGGPKGTEAFF. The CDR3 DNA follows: TGTGCCAGCAGCCCCGGGGGGCCCAAAGGGACTGAAGCTTTCTTT.

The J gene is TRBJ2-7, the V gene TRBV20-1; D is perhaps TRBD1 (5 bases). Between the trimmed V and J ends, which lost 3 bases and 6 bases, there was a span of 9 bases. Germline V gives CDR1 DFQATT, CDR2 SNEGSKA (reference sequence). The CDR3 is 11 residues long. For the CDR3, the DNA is TGCAGTGCTAGGGACATCGGCGAGCAGTACTTC. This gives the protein CSARDIGEQYF.

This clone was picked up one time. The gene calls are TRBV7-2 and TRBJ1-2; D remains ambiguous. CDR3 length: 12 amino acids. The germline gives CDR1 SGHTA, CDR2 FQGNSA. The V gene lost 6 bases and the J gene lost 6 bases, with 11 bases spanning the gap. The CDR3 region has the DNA TGTGCCAGCAGTCTGATCGGGGATGGCTACACCTTC. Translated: CASSLIGDGYTF.